These T cell receptor beta chains were read from a single sample in a study of shared T cell receptors in the human thymus. Clones were sequenced by immunoSEQ multiplex PCR, and TCRdb holds only the in-frame ones, with some missing. The top ten hold approximately 0.018% of the sample, which has under 450,000 clones, about 95% seen once. The sample comprised thymocytes. The receptors derive from a human donor. Each CDR3 is given with its conserved first and last residue. A D gene is named only where the DNA matches it firmly. Where a row states a size, it is once, few, many or the class of an expanded clone; other rows omit it.

D,J,size,V,length,CDR3,DNA
TRBD2,TRBJ2-3,.,TRBV9,16,CASSADSREATDTQYF,TGTGCCAGCAGCGCCGACTCGCGGGAGGCCACAGATACGCAGTATTTT
.,TRBJ1-1,.,TRBV27,21,CASSQKKMRYLVGRRNTEAFF,TGTGCCAGCAGCCAGAAAAAAATGCGCTACTTAGTGGGTCGCAGGAACACTGAAGCTTTCTTT
TRBD2,TRBJ2-3,.,TRBV28,14,CASSLAGAADTQYF,TGTGCCAGCAGTCTAGCGGGAGCGGCAGATACGCAGTATTTT
TRBD2,TRBJ2-1,.,TRBV4-1,16,CASSARRERVLDEQFF,TGCGCCAGCAGCGCCCGGCGGGAGAGGGTATTGGATGAGCAGTTCTTC
TRBD2,TRBJ2-2,.,TRBV27,22,CASSSRGVRAGGPLLNTGELFF,TGTGCCAGCAGTTCGAGGGGGGTACGAGCGGGAGGGCCCCTCCTTAACACCGGGGAGCTGTTTTTT
TRBD2,TRBJ2-1,.,TRBV6-5,16,CASSYSASGLTNEQFF,TGTGCCAGCAGTTACTCGGCTAGCGGGTTAACCAATGAGCAGTTCTTC
TRBD2,TRBJ2-5,.,TRBV5-4,17,CASSLGLAGGYQETQYF,TGTGCCAGCAGCTTGGGACTAGCGGGAGGGTACCAAGAGACCCAGTACTTC
.,TRBJ1-4,.,TRBV27,13,CASSSGRPEKLFF,TGTGCCAGCAGTTCCGGCCGACCCGAAAAACTGTTTTTT
.,TRBJ2-1,.,TRBV29-1,10,CSVDCGEQFF,TGCAGCGTTGATTGTGGTGAGCAGTTCTTC
.,TRBJ2-7,.,TRBV25-1,15,CASSEFWTTSYEQYF,TGTGCCAGCAGTGAATTCTGGACGACGTCCTACGAGCAGTACTTC
.,TRBJ1-5,.,TRBV6-5,14,CASSQAHEDQPQHF,TGTGCCAGCTCACAGGCACACGAGGATCAGCCCCAGCATTTT
.,TRBJ2-1,.,TRBV28,19,CASSPTGRKDCGPYNEQFF,TGTGCCAGCAGCCCTACAGGGAGGAAGGACTGTGGACCCTACAATGAGCAGTTCTTC
TRBD2,TRBJ2-1,.,TRBV7-9,15,CASSSWTSSYNEQFF,TGTGCCAGCAGCTCGTGGACTAGCAGCTACAATGAGCAGTTCTTC
TRBD2,TRBJ2-2,.,TRBV14,20,CASSLESGSSGRATTGELFF,TGTGCCAGCAGCCTCGAGTCCGGGAGTAGCGGGAGGGCCACCACCGGGGAGCTGTTTTTT
TRBD1,TRBJ1-1,few,TRBV18,15,CASSPLWTGNTEAFF,TGTGCCAGCTCACCGCTATGGACAGGGAACACTGAAGCTTTCTTT
TRBD2,TRBJ2-7,.,TRBV7-9,15,CASSKTSGIDYEQYF,TGTGCCAGCAGCAAAACTAGCGGGATAGACTACGAGCAGTACTTC
.,TRBJ2-3,.,TRBV10-1,18,CASSESRLTGLSTDTQYF,TGCGCCAGCAGTGAGTCCCGACTTACAGGGCTAAGCACAGATACGCAGTATTTT
.,TRBJ1-1,.,TRBV27,14,CASSLMGVGTEAFF,TGTGCCAGCAGTTTAATGGGGGTAGGCACTGAAGCTTTCTTT
TRBD1,TRBJ1-2,.,TRBV10-3,16,CAIQTDRWRDVYGYTF,TGTGCCATCCAAACGGACAGGTGGAGGGATGTTTACGGCTACACCTTC
TRBD1,TRBJ1-2,.,TRBV29-1,11,CSVQGRYGYTF,TGCAGCGTACAGGGGAGGTATGGCTACACCTTC
.,TRBJ2-3,.,TRBV28,12,CASRPSTDTQYF,TGTGCCAGCAGGCCCAGCACAGATACGCAGTATTTT
TRBD1,TRBJ1-6,.,TRBV30,20,CAWSVSLVSGTGGVDSPLHF,TGTGCCTGGAGTGTATCTCTTGTATCCGGGACAGGGGGCGTTGATTCACCCCTCCACTTT
.,TRBJ2-7,.,TRBV2,11,CASRSSYEQYF,TGTGCCAGCAGGAGCTCCTACGAGCAGTACTTC
.,TRBJ1-2,.,TRBV14,14,CASSQDLAGWGYTF,TGTGCCAGCAGCCAAGATCTGGCGGGGTGGGGCTACACCTTC
TRBD1,TRBJ2-7,.,TRBV7-2,16,CASSFQPRGRPYEQYF,TGTGCCAGCAGCTTCCAACCCAGGGGGCGCCCCTACGAGCAGTACTTC
.,TRBJ1-2,.,TRBV28,15,CASSFLKGRTYGYTF,TGTGCCAGCAGTTTTCTAAAGGGGCGCACCTATGGCTACACCTTC
TRBD2,TRBJ2-2,.,TRBV25-1,17,CASSEATSGVPTGELFF,TGTGCCAGCAGTGAAGCGACTAGCGGGGTCCCCACCGGGGAGCTGTTTTTT
TRBD1,TRBJ2-3,.,TRBV30,15,CAWSPDRESADTQYF,TGTGCCTGGAGTCCTGACAGGGAGTCCGCAGATACGCAGTATTTT
TRBD1,TRBJ2-7,.,TRBV7-2,15,CASSIGGQGGYEQYF,TGTGCCAGCAGCATAGGGGGACAGGGGGGCTACGAGCAGTACTTC
TRBD2,TRBJ2-7,.,TRBV4-1,16,CASSPPGLAEEYEQYF,TGCGCCAGCAGTCCTCCGGGACTAGCGGAGGAATACGAGCAGTACTTC
.,TRBJ1-1,.,TRBV6-5,16,CASSSSVGGQNTEAFF,.
.,TRBJ1-5,.,TRBV27,16,CASSSNLLGGNQPQHF,TGTGCCAGCAGCTCGAACCTCCTGGGTGGCAATCAGCCCCAGCATTTT
.,TRBJ2-3,.,TRBV9,14,CASSVGGIRDTQYF,TGTGCCAGCAGCGTAGGAGGGATAAGAGATACGCAGTATTTT
.,TRBJ1-2,.,TRBV28,13,CASSSPRRSGYTF,TGTGCCAGCAGTTCACCCAGGCGAAGCGGCTACACCTTC
TRBD2,TRBJ2-1,.,TRBV5-4,20,CASSYQTGTSGRPPYNEQFF,TGTGCCAGCAGCTATCAAACCGGGACTAGCGGGAGGCCGCCCTACAATGAGCAGTTCTTC
.,TRBJ2-3,.,TRBV7-6,18,CASSLEGQRGASTDTQYF,TGTGCCAGCAGCTTAGAGGGTCAGAGGGGAGCGAGCACAGATACGCAGTATTTT
.,TRBJ1-5,few,TRBV28,13,CASSDDGTRPQHF,TGTGCCAGCAGTGATGACGGAACTCGGCCCCAGCATTTT
.,TRBJ2-7,.,TRBV28,14,CASSSLQEDYEQYF,TGTGCCAGCAGTTCCCTACAGGAGGACTACGAGCAGTACTTC
.,TRBJ1-5,.,TRBV6-5,14,CASSPGSSNQPQHF,TGTGCCAGCAGCCCCGGGAGTAGCAATCAGCCCCAGCATTTT
TRBD1,TRBJ2-7,.,TRBV28,19,CASSLPQARFGQGGHEQYF,TGTGCCAGCAGTTTACCGCAGGCCAGATTTGGACAGGGGGGACACGAGCAGTACTTC
TRBD1,TRBJ2-7,.,TRBV4-2,16,CASRRSGTGRLWEQYF,TGTGCCAGCAGGCGGTCGGGGACAGGCCGTCTTTGGGAGCAGTACTTC
.,TRBJ2-5,.,TRBV4-3,15,CASSQLGRTQETQYF,TGCGCCAGCAGCCAACTGGGACGGACTCAAGAGACCCAGTACTTC
.,TRBJ2-3,.,TRBV27,13,CASRKRVSDTQYF,TGTGCCAGCCGTAAGAGAGTTTCAGATACGCAGTATTTT
.,TRBJ1-2,once,TRBV5-1,12,CASSPRLGGYTF,TGCGCCAGCAGTCCCAGGCTGGGCGGCTACACCTTC
TRBD2,TRBJ2-7,.,TRBV4-2,19,CASSQDSGGGESGRAIQYF,TGTGCCAGCAGCCAAGATTCAGGGGGTGGAGAGAGCGGGAGGGCCATCCAGTACTTC
TRBD1,TRBJ2-2,once,TRBV4-2,17,CASSQAGQTPNTGELFF,TGTGCCAGCAGCCAAGCGGGACAGACCCCCAACACCGGGGAGCTGTTTTTT
.,TRBJ2-7,few,TRBV11-3,17,CASSSHYSADSSYEQYF,TGTGCCAGCAGCTCGCATTACTCAGCGGACAGCTCCTACGAGCAGTACTTC